This T cell receptor (beta chain) came from a study of blood T cell repertoires in COVID-19. For the study at large: Some COVID-19 samples were acute and others convalescent; all came from the United States, Italy and Spain.

The germline gives CDR1 SEHNR, CDR2 FQNEAQ (reference sequence). The ends were cut back, 2 bases at V and 7 bases at J, with 15 bases in the middle. The CDR3 spans 15 residues. This table comes from immunoSEQ multiplex PCR, and its TCRdb copy is limited to in-frame clones, with some not included. The sample lists 200,000 to 250,000 clones, 70% to 90% occurring once. J is TRBJ2-1 and V is TRBV7-9; D perhaps matches TRBD1 (6 bases). Sample: PBMCs or T cells enriched from blood (not recorded which). This sequence was found in a man between 35 and 55 years old who had recovered from COVID-19. CDR3 nucleotide sequence: TGTGCCAGCAGCTTATTGCGGAGAACAGGGAATGAGCAGTTCTTC. Its translation: CASSLLRRTGNEQFF.